The clone carrying this T cell receptor (beta chain) was seen a single time. Germline V CDR1 and CDR2: MNHEY, SMNVEV (reference sequence). The CDR3 covers 17 residues. J lost 4 bases, V lost 10 bases, and 16 bases had no gene match. These data are taken from a study of blood T cell repertoires in COVID-19. Study at large: The analysed material was cDNA or gDNA that came from T cells, B-cell-depleted T cells, or PBMCs.

Original processing methods: The assay estimated nucleated cells by amplifying reference gene primers. The repertoire was sequenced with immunoSEQ multiplex PCR; TCRdb's copy has only in-frame clones and lacks some. Clone size and V and J calls were adopted from that table, with D and trimming inferred from the DNA. This sample has about 270,000 clones, with 70% to 90% found just once. The V call is TRBV27, the J call TRBJ2-1, with 10 bases that match TRBD1. This receptor was obtained from a young woman with acute COVID-19. The material sequenced was PBMCs or T cells enriched from blood (not recorded which). CDR3 protein: CATRSEYGTGDYNEQFF. The DNA of the CDR3 is TGTGCCACTAGGAGTGAATATGGGACAGGGGATTACAATGAGCAGTTCTTC.